A single sample gave rise to the 23 T cell receptor beta chains below, sequenced in a study of blood T cell repertoires in COVID-19. Profiling relied on immunoSEQ multiplex PCR, and the TCRdb table lists in-frame clones only, not all of them. The data hold hundreds of thousands of clones, with approximately 90% observed a single time. Input material: PBMCs or T cells enriched from blood (not recorded which). All receptors come from an older woman in a cohort exposed to, infected with or recovered from COVID-19 (not recorded which).

The CDR3 loop is CASSPSRGGYTF. CDR3 coding DNA: TGTGCCAGCAGTCCGAGCAGGGGAGGCTACACCTTC. V and J are TRBV28 and TRBJ1-2, with TRBD1 as a possible D gene (6 bases). The V and J ends lost 5 bases and 8 bases respectively, with 12 bases between them. The germline V gene has CDR1 MDHEN and CDR2 SYDVKM. The length of the CDR3 is 12 residues.

The chain uses TRBV30 and TRBJ2-3; possible D gene TRBD1, 6 bases. Trimming stripped 3 bases from V and 0 bases from J, with 13 bases between. The germline CDR1 and CDR2 sequences are GTSNPN and SVGIG (reference sequence). This CDR3 has 15 amino acids. CDR3 in amino acids: CAWRQGTSSTDTQYF. Written as DNA, the CDR3 is TGTGCCTGGAGACAGGGCACCTCTAGCACAGATACGCAGTATTTT.

The chain employs TRBV12-3 or TRBV12-4 and TRBJ1-1; 9 bases map to TRBD1. The length of the CDR3 is 13 residues. V was pared by 5 bases and J by 3 bases, with 1 base of the junction left unmatched. CDR3 bases: TGTGCCAGCAGTCGGACAGGGGACACTGAAGCTTTCTTT. It translates to CASSRTGDTEAFF.

The V and J genes are TRBV2 and TRBJ1-5; 8 bases map to TRBD1. Germline CDR1 is SNHLY and CDR2 is FYNNEI. CDR3 length equals 14 residues. Trimming at V came to 5 bases and at J to 2 bases, leaving 2 bases not matched to a gene. CDR3: CASSQGAGNQPQHF. In DNA, the CDR3 is TGTGCCAGCAGTCAGGGGGCGGGCAATCAGCCCCAGCATTTT.

This chain uses TRBV7-3 with TRBJ2-7; D is ambiguous. The CDR3 loop spans 13 amino acids. Trimming left V 5 bases short and J 1 base short, with 9 bases between. The germline gives CDR1 SGHTA, CDR2 FQGTGA. CDR3 in DNA: TGTGCCAGCAGCCCCCGCCGGTCCTACGAGCAGTACTTC. As protein: CASSPRRSYEQYF.

The chain uses TRBV24-1 and TRBJ2-7; 10 bases fit TRBD1. V trimming: 4 bases; J trimming: 6 bases; junction bases outside the gene matches: 11. Germline V gene sequence: CDR1 KGHDR, CDR2 SFDVKD. This CDR3 spans 16 amino acids. In DNA, the CDR3 is TGTGCCACCAGTGACCCGACAGGGGGCCGGTTGGGCGAGCAGTACTTC. It yields the protein CATSDPTGGRLGEQYF.

V and J are TRBV9 and TRBJ2-4; TRBD2 matches at 13 bases. Germline values: CDR1 SGDLS, CDR2 YYNGEE. The length of the CDR3 is 18 residues. V lost 3 bases, J lost 2 bases, and 8 bases stayed unmatched. CDR3 DNA sequence: TGTGCCAGCAGCGCCGGGACTAGCGGGATCCGGACCAAAAACATTCAGTACTTC. Its translation is CASSAGTSGIRTKNIQYF.

The chain is built from TRBV6-6 and TRBJ1-4, with D possibly being TRBD1 (6 bases). V was clipped by 5 bases and J by 3 bases, with 13 bases between them. The CDR3 spans 15 residues. CDR1 is MNHNY, CDR2 SVGAGI, per germline (reference sequence). CDR3 coding DNA: TGTGCCAGCAGTGGGGCAGGGGACGCTAATGAAAAACTGTTTTTT. Amino acid sequence: CASSGAGDANEKLFF.

This chain links TRBV10-3 with TRBJ1-2; 9 bases map to TRBD1. CDR3 size: 14 residues. With 0 bases clipped from V and 7 bases from J, the junction kept 3 bases outside the gene matches. CDR1 and CDR2 from the germline V gene are ENHRY and SYGVKD. CDR3 nucleotide sequence: TGTGCCATCAGTGAGTCAGGACAGGGGCTTGGCTACACCTTC. Translating gives CAISESGQGLGYTF.

This clone was observed a few times. The identical CDR3 is also encoded by other nucleotide sequences in the sample. V usage is TRBV5-1 and J usage is TRBJ1-2; 7 bases match TRBD1. The germline gives CDR1 SGHRS, CDR2 YFSETQ. The J segment lost 3 bases and the V segment lost 2 bases, leaving 1 base of the junction unmatched. There are 13 residues in the CDR3. For the CDR3, the DNA is TGCGCCAGCAGCTTTACAGGGGACTATGGCTACACCTTC. Translation: CASSFTGDYGYTF.

The CDR3 reads CASSRDSSTYGYTF. CDR3 nucleotides: TGTGCCAGTAGCCGGGACAGTAGTACCTATGGCTACACCTTC. The chain recombines TRBV19 with TRBJ1-2, with 7 bases identical to TRBD1. Trimming at V came to 6 bases and at J to 4 bases, leaving 8 bases not matched to a gene. In germline, CDR1 is LNHDA, CDR2 SQIVND (reference sequence). The CDR3 consists of 14 residues.

The chain uses TRBV28 and TRBJ1-2, with D possibly TRBD1 on 6 matching bases. This CDR3 spans 15 amino acids. In germline, CDR1 is MDHEN, CDR2 SYDVKM. The V end lost 6 bases, the J end lost 4 bases, and 18 bases lay between the germline ends. CDR3 amino acids: CASSPGQLRGYGYTF. The CDR3 DNA reads as TGTGCCAGCAGCCCCGGACAGCTCCGGGGCTATGGCTACACCTTC.

Points on this clone: At one of its ends the junction is not consistent with the germline gene, which may arise from a read error. The chain combines TRBV7-7 with TRBJ2-4; TRBD2 agrees at 8 bases. From germline, CDR1 is SSHAT and CDR2 FNYEAQ (reference sequence). The CDR3 spans 20 residues. In nucleotides, the CDR3 is TGTGCTAGCAGCTCATACATTGAGTCCTTCTCCGGGACTAGTAAAAACATTCAGTACTTC. Protein product: CASSSYIESFSGTSKNIQYF.

CDR3 DNA: TGTGCCAGCAGCCCCGGGACTAGCGGGAGCAACGAGCAGTACTTC. Translating gives CASSPGTSGSNEQYF. The genes are TRBV7-9 and TRBJ2-7, with 14 bases that match TRBD2. The CDR3 contains 15 residues. Trimming cost V 5 bases and J 5 bases; bases outside gene matches: 5. Germline V CDR1 and CDR2: SEHNR, FQNEAQ (reference sequence).

The chain combines TRBV7-6 with TRBJ2-3; TRBD2 agrees at 7 bases. CDR1 and CDR2 from the germline V gene are SGHVS and FNYEAQ. The trim removed 5 bases at V and 0 bases at J, leaving 5 bases unmatched. This CDR3 comprises 15 residues. CDR3 DNA sequence: TGTGCCAGCAGCCACGGCGGGAGTAGCACAGATACGCAGTATTTT. Protein product: CASSHGGSSTDTQYF.

The CDR3 here is CASSLAPGAGELFF. The CDR3 DNA sequence: TGTGCCAGCAGCTTGGCCCCGGGAGCCGGGGAGCTGTTTTTT. The chain employs TRBV5-8 and TRBJ2-2; D might be TRBD2 (6 bases). The germline gives CDR1 SGHTS, CDR2 YDEGEE. This CDR3 is 14 amino acids long. Trimming pared 0 bases from V and 6 bases from J, leaving 9 bases between.

CDR3 nucleotides: TGCAGTGCTAGTCCCAGGGGGCGGACTTTCTCTGGAAACACCATATATTTT. Translated, it gives CSASPRGRTFSGNTIYF. The J gene is TRBJ1-3, the V gene TRBV20-1, with 8 positions matching TRBD1. Germline lookup yields CDR1 DFQATT and CDR2 SNEGSKA (reference sequence). CDR3 length equals 17 residues. V shed 3 bases and J 0 bases; nucleotides not matched to a gene: 10.

V and J are TRBV7-8 and TRBJ2-3, with 12 bases aligning to TRBD2. The germline gives CDR1 SGHVS, CDR2 FQNEAQ. This CDR3 spans 16 amino acids. Trimming removed 1 base from V and 1 base from J; junction bases left unmatched: 0. CDR3 loop: CASSLGLAGGTDTQYF. DNA of the CDR3: TGTGCCAGCAGCTTAGGACTAGCGGGAGGCACAGATACGCAGTATTTT.

This clone was found many times. The chain employs TRBV30 and TRBJ2-3, with 9 positions matching TRBD1. Germline trimming cut 5 bases from V and 4 bases from J; bases unmatched to any gene: 4. Per the germline V gene, CDR1 is GTSNPN and CDR2 is SVGIG (reference sequence). The CDR3 is 13 amino acids. CDR3 bases: TGTGCCTGGGGACAGGGGAACCCAGATACGCAGTATTTT. It is translated as CAWGQGNPDTQYF.

The chain uses TRBV19 and TRBJ1-1; D remains unclear. CDR1 is LNHDA and CDR2 is SQIVND in the germline V gene (reference sequence). With 6 bases removed from V and 1 base from J, the gap between germline ends came to 12 bases. The CDR3 loop spans 14 amino acids. CDR3: CASRDGPQNTEAFF. DNA for the CDR3: TGTGCCAGTAGAGATGGGCCCCAGAACACTGAAGCTTTCTTT.

This rearrangement joins TRBV7-9 to TRBJ1-5; D is undetermined. Trimming removed 5 bases from V and 8 bases from J, with 7 bases in between. This CDR3 spans 11 amino acids. The germline V gene encodes CDR1 SEHNR and CDR2 FQNEAQ (reference sequence). The CDR3 sequence: CASSREEPQHF. The CDR3 region has the DNA TGTGCCAGCAGCCGAGAGGAGCCCCAGCATTTT.

This clone was seen just once. J is TRBJ2-3 and V is TRBV27; TRBD1 matches at 7 bases. The CDR3 covers 14 residues. The V and J ends lost 6 bases and 0 bases, in that order; junction bases with no gene match: 3. Germline V lookup: CDR1 MNHEY, CDR2 SMNVEV (reference sequence). CDR3 amino acids: CASRGTVSTDTQYF. DNA for the CDR3: TGTGCCAGCAGAGGGACAGTTAGCACAGATACGCAGTATTTT.

The genes are TRBV6-5 and TRBJ1-2, with 12 nucleotides matching TRBD1. The junction had 2 bases not matched to a gene; V was cut back by 5 bases and J by 4 bases. The CDR3 is 14 amino acids. The V gene's germline CDR1 is MNHEY and CDR2 SVGAGI. Here the CDR3 DNA reads TGTGCCAGCAGTATGGGACAGGGGGCCTATGGCTACACCTTC. Protein sequence: CASSMGQGAYGYTF.